The sequence of this T cell receptor beta chain was determined in a study of T-cell reconstitution after alpha-beta-depleted transplantation in children. This sample's TCRbeta library carried unique molecular identifier barcodes. Using its own MiXCR run on the PCR reads, TCRdb lists one record per CDR3 protein. The table has roughly 170,000 distinct CDR3 sequences, about 6.4% seen once. V shed 1 base and J 2 bases; nucleotides not matched to a gene: 12. The CDR3 length is 19 residues. Germline V lookup: CDR1 DFQATT, CDR2 SNEGSKA (reference sequence). The sequencing used PBMCs from the stem cell graft donor, collected from the stem cell graft. The origin of this receptor is a human donor who donated a stem cell graft to a child with Wiskott-Aldrich syndrome. The chain recombines TRBV20-1 with TRBJ1-5; 12 positions match TRBD1. The CDR3 DNA is TGCAGTGCTAGAGGAGTAGCGGGACAGGGGGCCTTTCGCAATCAGCCCCAGCATTTT. Its translation: CSARGVAGQGAFRNQPQHF.